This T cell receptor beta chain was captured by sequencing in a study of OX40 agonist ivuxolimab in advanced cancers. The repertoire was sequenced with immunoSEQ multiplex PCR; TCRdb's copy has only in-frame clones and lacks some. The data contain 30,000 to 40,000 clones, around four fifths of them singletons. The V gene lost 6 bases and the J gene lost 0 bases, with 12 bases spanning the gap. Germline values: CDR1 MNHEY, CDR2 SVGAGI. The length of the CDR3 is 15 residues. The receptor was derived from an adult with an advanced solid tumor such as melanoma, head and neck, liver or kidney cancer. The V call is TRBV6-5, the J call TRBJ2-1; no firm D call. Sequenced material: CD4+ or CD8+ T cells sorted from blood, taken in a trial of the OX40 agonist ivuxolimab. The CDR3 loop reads CASSAFSSSYNEQFF. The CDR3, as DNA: TGTGCCAGCAGCGCCTTTTCGAGCTCCTACAATGAGCAGTTCTTC.